The rows below give T cell receptor beta chains drawn from one sample of a study of blood T cell repertoires in COVID-19. Sequenced by immunoSEQ multiplex PCR; TCRdb stores in-frame clones only, minus some. This sample has roughly 260,000 clones, with roughly 84% found just once. Sequenced input: peripheral blood. Receptors originate from a woman under 30 with acute or convalescent COVID-19. CDR3s include the opening cysteine and the closing phenylalanine or tryptophan. The D gene is left open where the match is weak. Clone size appears in some rows only: once, few, many, or a class for an expanded clone.

abundance	v_gene	d_gene	j_gene	CDR3aa	CDR3nt
-	TRBV21-1	-	TRBJ1-5	CASSSPGQSNQPQHF	TGTGCCAGCAGCAGCCCCGGACAGAGCAATCAGCCCCAGCATTTT
-	TRBV5-4	-	TRBJ2-7	CASSLGAEQYF	TGTGCCAGCAGCTTGGGGGCAGAGCAGTACTTC
-	TRBV6-2/TRBV6-3	-	TRBJ2-7	CASSQASEGYEQYF	TGTGCCAGCAGTCAGGCTAGCGAAGGCTACGAGCAGTACTTC
few	TRBV2	TRBD1	TRBJ2-7	CASSQDRDEQYF	TGTGCCAGCAGTCAAGACAGGGACGAGCAGTACTTC
-	TRBV4-3	-	TRBJ1-2	CASSPVRGYGYTF	TGCGCCAGCAGCCCGGTTCGGGGATATGGCTACACCTTC
-	TRBV18	-	TRBJ2-4	CASSPSTGQGTPIQYF	TGTGCCAGCTCACCGTCCACAGGGCAGGGGACCCCCATTCAGTACTTC
-	TRBV20-1	-	TRBJ1-1	CSAGANTEAFF	TGCAGTGCAGGGGCGAACACTGAAGCTTTCTTT
-	TRBV4-3	TRBD2	TRBJ2-3	CASSQEAGDIDTQYF	TGCGCCAGCAGCCAAGAAGCGGGAGATATAGATACGCAGTATTTT
-	TRBV4-2	-	TRBJ2-7	CASSQSDSSYEQYF	TGTGCCAGCAGCCAATCGGACAGCTCCTACGAGCAGTACTTC
once	TRBV5-1	TRBD2	TRBJ2-3	CASSLEGLAGSTDTQYF	TGCGCCAGCAGCTTGGAGGGACTAGCGGGATCCACAGATACGCAGTATTTT
few	TRBV11-2	-	TRBJ2-7	CASSLGAGTYEQYF	TGTGCCAGCAGCTTAGGCGCAGGGACCTACGAGCAGTACTTC
once	TRBV29-1	TRBD1	TRBJ1-4	CSVNGGLSQGLGEKLFF	TGCAGCGTAAATGGGGGCTTGTCACAGGGGTTAGGTGAAAAACTGTTTTTT
-	TRBV7-3	TRBD2	TRBJ2-3	CASSPWTSGRYASDTQYF	TGTGCCAGCAGCCCCTGGACTAGCGGGAGGTACGCTTCAGATACGCAGTATTTT
-	TRBV6-5	-	TRBJ2-2	CASSYERARGSGELFF	TGTGCCAGCAGTTACGAAAGGGCCAGGGGTAGCGGGGAGCTGTTTTTT
few	TRBV11-2	-	TRBJ1-6	CASSLPYRDGSPLHF	TGTGCCAGCAGCCTACCGTACAGGGATGGATCACCCCTCCACTTT
-	TRBV19	-	TRBJ1-5	CASSIRGNQPQHF	TGTGCCAGTAGTATAAGGGGAAATCAGCCCCAGCATTTT
-	TRBV11-2	-	TRBJ1-2	CASSLEAGVDDGYTF	TGTGCCAGCAGCTTAGAGGCCGGGGTGGACGATGGCTACACCTTC
-	TRBV27	-	TRBJ2-5	CASSQLRDRGTQYF	TGTGCCAGCAGTCAGCTGCGGGACCGTGGGACCCAGTACTTC
few	TRBV5-1	-	TRBJ1-1	CASSLELTGGTEAFF	TGCGCCAGCAGCCTGGAGCTGACAGGTGGAACTGAAGCTTTCTTT
-	TRBV28	-	TRBJ1-6	CASSFGDMSSAPLHF	TGTGCCAGCAGTTTTGGGGACATGTCCTCGGCACCCCTCCACTTT
-	TRBV7-9	TRBD1	TRBJ2-7	CASSQGQGAYEQYF	TGTGCCAGCAGCCAGGGACAGGGCGCCTACGAGCAGTACTTC
-	TRBV3-1/TRBV3-2	TRBD2	TRBJ2-1	CASSQGTSGGEQFF	TGTGCCAGCAGCCAAGGGACTAGCGGGGGTGAGCAGTTCTTC
-	TRBV21-1	-	TRBJ1-1	CASRRPGQGKYTEAFF	TGTGCCAGCAGGCGACCGGGACAGGGAAAATACACTGAAGCTTTCTTT
-	TRBV7-2	-	TRBJ1-2	CASSLVDSNGYTF	TGTGCCAGCAGCTTAGTGGACAGTAATGGCTACACCTTC
-	TRBV29-1	TRBD1	TRBJ1-2	CSVDRESNYGYTF	TGCAGCGTAGACAGGGAATCTAACTATGGCTACACCTTC
-	TRBV6-4	TRBD2	TRBJ2-7	CASRPGLPSYEQYF	TGTGCCAGCAGGCCGGGACTACCCTCCTACGAGCAGTACTTC
-	TRBV6-2/TRBV6-3	-	TRBJ1-1	CASSQHREWGTEAFF	TGTGCCAGCAGCCAACACCGGGAGTGGGGGACTGAAGCTTTCTTT
-	TRBV18	-	TRBJ1-1	CASSPATGRNTEAFF	TGTGCCAGCTCACCAGCGACAGGCCGGAACACTGAAGCTTTCTTT
-	TRBV7-8	-	TRBJ1-1	CASSLSGLDTEAFF	TGTGCCAGCAGCTTGTCGGGGTTAGACACTGAAGCTTTCTTT
-	TRBV18	-	TRBJ1-2	CASSPSTRASRDYGYTF	TGTGCCAGCTCACCTTCCACCAGGGCCAGTAGAGACTATGGCTACACCTTC
-	TRBV5-4	TRBD2	TRBJ2-7	CASSLAGETSGEQYF	TGTGCCAGCAGCTTAGCGGGAGAGACGTCGGGCGAGCAGTACTTC
-	TRBV24-1	-	TRBJ2-5	CATSDLEGNQETQYF	TGTGCCACCAGTGATTTGGAGGGAAATCAAGAGACCCAGTACTTC
-	TRBV18	-	TRBJ1-1	CASSPPSIGDTEAFF	TGTGCCAGCTCACCACCCTCGATAGGGGACACTGAAGCTTTCTTT
-	TRBV20-1	-	TRBJ1-2	CSASGPYGYTF	TGCAGTGCTAGTGGTCCGTATGGCTACACCTTC
-	TRBV19	-	TRBJ2-3	CASSPWAGTGQTDTQYF	TGTGCCAGTAGCCCATGGGCGGGCACAGGGCAGACAGATACGCAGTATTTT
-	TRBV6-5	TRBD1	TRBJ1-1	CASNRDRGPPEAFF	TGTGCCAGCAACCGGGACAGGGGGCCACCCGAAGCTTTCTTT
-	TRBV6-5	-	TRBJ2-7	CATRGWTIYEQYF	TGTGCCACCCGGGGATGGACGATCTACGAGCAGTACTTC
once	TRBV5-1	-	TRBJ2-3	CASSLEGDSTDTQYF	TGCGCCAGCAGCTTGGAGGGAGACAGCACAGATACGCAGTATTTT
many	TRBV19	-	TRBJ1-1	CASRRWDTEAFF	TGTGCCAGTAGGCGGTGGGACACTGAAGCTTTCTTT
-	TRBV9	-	TRBJ1-2	CASSRGGNSGYTF	TGTGCCAGCAGTCGGGGTGGGAACTCTGGCTACACCTTC
-	TRBV4-1	TRBD1	TRBJ1-4	CASSQAGTAIEKLFF	TGCGCCAGCAGCCAAGCCGGGACAGCTATCGAAAAACTGTTTTTT
-	TRBV7-2	TRBD2	TRBJ2-7	CASSPLGLAVSYEQYF	TGTGCCAGCAGCCCCCTCGGACTAGCGGTTTCCTACGAGCAGTACTTC
-	TRBV5-1	TRBD1	TRBJ1-2	CASSGDSYGYTF	TGCGCCAGCAGCGGGGACAGCTATGGCTACACCTTC
-	TRBV6-5	TRBD1	TRBJ1-2	CASSYSGGAHGYTF	TGTGCCAGCAGTTACTCAGGGGGCGCACATGGCTACACCTTC
-	TRBV24-1	TRBD1	TRBJ2-3	CATGQGSTDTQYF	TGTGCCACGGGACAGGGGAGCACAGATACGCAGTATTTT
-	TRBV27	-	TRBJ1-1	CASGTPPEAFF	TGTGCCAGCGGGACACCCCCTGAAGCTTTCTTT
-	TRBV5-4	TRBD2	TRBJ2-3	CASSVGLAGGEDTQYF	TGTGCCAGCAGCGTCGGACTAGCGGGAGGTGAAGATACGCAGTATTTT
-	TRBV6-5	-	TRBJ2-7	CASSYSPIPYEQYF	TGTGCCAGCAGTTATTCCCCTATACCCTACGAGCAGTACTTC
once	TRBV28	TRBD2	TRBJ2-1	CASSLTSGTYNEQFF	TGTGCCAGCAGTTTGACTAGCGGGACCTACAATGAGCAGTTCTTC
-	TRBV7-9	TRBD1	TRBJ2-7	CASSPTGFTYEQYF	TGTGCCAGCAGCCCGACAGGGTTCACCTACGAGCAGTACTTC
-	TRBV7-6	TRBD1	TRBJ1-1	CASSSEGGAGTEAFF	TGTGCCAGCAGCTCTGAAGGGGGCGCGGGCACTGAAGCTTTCTTT
once	TRBV28	TRBD2	TRBJ2-7	CASSLIRGTFGTSGRADEQYF	TGTGCCAGCAGTTTAATAAGGGGCACCTTTGGGACTAGCGGGAGGGCCGACGAGCAGTACTTC
-	TRBV6-5	-	TRBJ1-4	CASSYGQRQEKLFF	TGTGCCAGCAGTTACGGACAGCGGCAGGAAAAACTGTTTTTT
-	TRBV13	TRBD2	TRBJ2-1	CASSPWSGLAYSWEQFF	TGTGCCAGCAGCCCCTGGTCGGGACTAGCCTACTCGTGGGAGCAGTTCTTC
few	TRBV4-3	-	TRBJ1-5	CASSQDLPSNQPQHF	TGCGCCAGCAGCCAAGACCTCCCTAGCAATCAGCCCCAGCATTTT
-	TRBV18	-	TRBJ1-5	CASSQGPQNQPQHF	TGTGCCAGCTCACAGGGGCCGCAGAATCAGCCCCAGCATTTT
-	TRBV7-2	-	TRBJ1-1	CASSLVATQGTEAFF	TGTGCCAGCAGCTTAGTCGCGACCCAGGGCACTGAAGCTTTCTTT
once	TRBV6-5	-	TRBJ2-3	CASRTSRAGSDTQYF	TGTGCCAGCAGAACTAGCAGAGCTGGGTCAGATACGCAGTATTTT